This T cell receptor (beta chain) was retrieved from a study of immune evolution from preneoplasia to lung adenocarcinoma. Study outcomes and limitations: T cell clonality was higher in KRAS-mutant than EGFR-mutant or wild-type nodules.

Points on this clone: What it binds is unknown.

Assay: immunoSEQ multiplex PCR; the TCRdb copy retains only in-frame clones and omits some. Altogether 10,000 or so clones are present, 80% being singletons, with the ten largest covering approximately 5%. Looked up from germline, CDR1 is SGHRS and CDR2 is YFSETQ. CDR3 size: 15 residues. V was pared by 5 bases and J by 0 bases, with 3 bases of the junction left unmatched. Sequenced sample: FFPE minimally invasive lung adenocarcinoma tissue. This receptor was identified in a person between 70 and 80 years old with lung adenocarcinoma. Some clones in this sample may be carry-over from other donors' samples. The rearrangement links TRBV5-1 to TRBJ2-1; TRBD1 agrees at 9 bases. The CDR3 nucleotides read TGCGCCAGCAGGGGACAGGGAGGCTCCTACAATGAGCAGTTCTTC. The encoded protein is CASRGQGGSYNEQFF.